A selection of T cell receptor beta chains follows, all from one sample in a study of T cell repertoires in cytomegalovirus infection. MiXCR, applied by TCRdb to the reads, yields one record per CDR3 protein. The table has some 300,000 distinct CDR3 sequences, 9.6% seen once; the top ten hold less than 3%. The sequencing sample was made of PBMCs. All receptors come from a human donor in good health (CMV status not recorded). Some clones in this sample may be carry-over from other donors' samples. The CDR3 runs from the conserved cysteine through the conserved F or W. D genes are given only for firm matches. A clone size is listed for some rows: how often the clone was seen (once, few, many), or a class if it is expanded.

V: TRBV20-1; size: few; J: TRBJ1-1; D: -; CDR3: CSATAGPDTEAFF; DNA: TGCAGTGCTACAGCAGGGCCGGACACTGAAGCTTTCTTT
V: TRBV2; size: few; J: TRBJ2-1; D: -; CDR3: CASNVQLANEQFF; DNA: TGTGCCAGCAACGTCCAGTTGGCCAATGAGCAGTTCTTC
V: TRBV7-2; size: many; J: TRBJ1-5; D: -; CDR3: CASSEGLREPQHF; DNA: TGTGCCAGCAGCGAGGGCCTCCGGGAGCCCCAGCATTTT
V: TRBV7-6; size: many; J: TRBJ2-1; D: TRBD2; CDR3: CASSQDGTSGPSSYNEQFF; DNA: TGTGCCAGCAGCCAGGACGGGACTAGCGGACCGAGCTCCTACAATGAGCAGTTCTTC
V: TRBV14; size: many; J: TRBJ1-4; D: -; CDR3: CASSRSYNEKLFF; DNA: TGTGCCAGCAGCCGGTCTTATAATGAAAAACTGTTTTTT
V: TRBV20-1; size: few; J: TRBJ1-4; D: -; CDR3: CSARDLQGLPYSLF; DNA: TGCAGTGCTAGAGATCTACAGGGACTGCCCTATAGTCTTTTT
V: TRBV12-3/TRBV12-4; size: many; J: TRBJ2-5; D: TRBD1; CDR3: CASSYADRVQETQYF; DNA: TGTGCCAGCAGTTACGCTGACAGGGTCCAAGAGACCCAGTACTTC
V: TRBV10-3; size: many; J: TRBJ1-2; D: -; CDR3: CATLGYGYTF; DNA: TGTGCCACCCTAGGCTATGGCTACACCTTC
V: TRBV6-1; size: many; J: TRBJ1-5; D: -; CDR3: CASSPEGHQSNQPQHF; DNA: TGTGCCAGCAGCCCCGAGGGACACCAAAGCAATCAGCCCCAGCATTTT
V: TRBV13; size: -; J: TRBJ1-6; D: TRBD1; CDR3: CASSLVQGAQSPLHF; DNA: TGTGCCAGCAGCTTAGTGCAGGGGGCACAATCACCCCTCCACTTT
V: TRBV28; size: many; J: TRBJ1-1; D: -; CDR3: CASSPWGGQWTEAFF; DNA: TGTGCCAGCAGTCCCTGGGGCGGACAATGGACTGAAGCTTTCTTT
V: TRBV11-3; size: -; J: TRBJ1-1; D: -; CDR3: CASSRQGSTEAYF; DNA: TGTGCCAGCAGCCGCCAGGGATCCACTGAAGCTTACTTT
V: TRBV14; size: many; J: TRBJ2-3; D: -; CDR3: CASSQARTDTQYF; DNA: TGTGCCAGCAGCCAAGCCCGCACAGATACGCAGTATTTT
V: TRBV7-9; size: many; J: TRBJ2-1; D: -; CDR3: CASSLVSYNEQFF; DNA: TGTGCCAGCAGCTTAGTCTCCTACAATGAGCAGTTCTTC
V: TRBV7-9; size: many; J: TRBJ1-4; D: -; CDR3: CASSGLTVFGEKLFF; DNA: TGTGCCAGCTCGGGGCTGACGGTCTTTGGGGAAAAACTGTTTTTT
V: TRBV6-5; size: many; J: TRBJ2-4; D: -; CDR3: CASSPIAGGGKNIQYF; DNA: TGTGCCAGCAGCCCTATCGCTGGGGGTGGCAAAAACATTCAGTACTTC
V: TRBV6-2/TRBV6-3; size: many; J: TRBJ1-5; D: TRBD1; CDR3: CASSHPSTGDKPQHF; DNA: TGTGCCAGCAGCCATCCCTCAACAGGGGACAAGCCCCAGCATTTT
V: TRBV19; size: few; J: TRBJ1-5; D: -; CDR3: CASSDRARGQPQHF; DNA: TGTGCCAGTAGTGATCGGGCCCGAGGGCAGCCCCAGCATTTT
V: TRBV7-9; size: many; J: TRBJ1-4; D: TRBD1; CDR3: CASSPTRGRGSGGEKLFF; DNA: TGTGCCAGCAGCCCCACCAGGGGGCGGGGATCCGGTGGAGAAAAACTGTTTTTT
V: TRBV14; size: many; J: TRBJ2-2; D: TRBD1; CDR3: CASSLDRAIFGTGELFF; DNA: TGTGCCAGCAGCCTCGACAGGGCGATCTTCGGGACCGGGGAGCTGTTTTTT
V: TRBV14; size: -; J: TRBJ2-4; D: -; CDR3: CASSQAFVGFAKNIQYF; DNA: TGTGCCAGCAGCCAAGCGTTCGTGGGGTTCGCCAAAAACATTCAGTACTTC
V: TRBV7-3; size: many; J: TRBJ1-3; D: -; CDR3: CASSSSRINSGNTIYF; DNA: TGTGCCAGCAGCTCTTCTCGGATTAACTCTGGAAACACCATATATTTT
V: TRBV5-4; size: many; J: TRBJ2-4; D: -; CDR3: CASSLENIQYF; DNA: TGTGCCAGCAGCTTAGAAAACATTCAGTACTTC
V: TRBV24-1; size: many; J: TRBJ2-5; D: TRBD2; CDR3: CATSDFGGSQETQYF; DNA: TGTGCCACCAGTGATTTCGGCGGGAGCCAAGAGACCCAGTACTTC
V: TRBV12-3/TRBV12-4; size: many; J: TRBJ2-5; D: -; CDR3: CASSFSIQETQYF; DNA: TGTGCCAGCAGTTTCTCAATACAAGAGACCCAGTACTTC
V: TRBV7-3; size: -; J: TRBJ2-3; D: -; CDR3: CASSLGAFHMDTQYF; DNA: TGTGCCAGCAGCTTAGGAGCATTTCACATGGATACGCAGTATTTT
V: TRBV6-5; size: many; J: TRBJ2-5; D: -; CDR3: CASSYSTGQQETQYF; DNA: TGTGCCAGCAGTTACTCGACGGGACAACAAGAGACCCAGTACTTC
V: TRBV14; size: -; J: TRBJ2-5; D: -; CDR3: CASSQGPKETQYF; DNA: TGTGCCAGCAGCCAGGGGCCTAAAGAGACCCAGTACTTC
V: TRBV6-6; size: many; J: TRBJ1-4; D: -; CDR3: CASSYDTGNEKLFF; DNA: TGTGCCAGCAGTTACGATACCGGGAATGAAAAACTGTTTTTT
V: TRBV20-1; size: -; J: TRBJ1-5; D: TRBD1; CDR3: CSARQGASNQPQHF; DNA: TGCAGTGCGCGACAGGGGGCCAGCAATCAGCCCCAGCATTTT
V: TRBV6-2/TRBV6-3; size: many; J: TRBJ1-1; D: -; CDR3: CASSYPGTRNTEAFF; DNA: TGTGCCAGCAGTTACCCCGGGACAAGAAACACTGAAGCTTTCTTT
V: TRBV5-5; size: few; J: TRBJ1-5; D: TRBD1; CDR3: CASSLRDRGYNQPQHF; DNA: TGTGCCAGCAGCCTCCGGGACAGGGGGTACAATCAGCCCCAGCATTTT
V: TRBV2; size: many; J: TRBJ2-1; D: -; CDR3: CASPAGDSYNEQFF; DNA: TGTGCCAGCCCCGCCGGGGACTCCTACAATGAGCAGTTCTTC
V: TRBV4-1; size: many; J: TRBJ1-2; D: -; CDR3: CASSQYREGPYGYTF; DNA: TGCGCCAGCAGCCAATACCGAGAGGGGCCCTATGGCTACACCTTC
V: TRBV7-8; size: many; J: TRBJ2-5; D: -; CDR3: CASSSGDFWQETQYF; DNA: TGTGCCAGCAGCTCCGGGGACTTTTGGCAAGAGACCCAGTACTTC
V: TRBV5-5; size: -; J: TRBJ2-3; D: -; CDR3: CASSPQAPDTQYF; DNA: TGTGCCAGCAGCCCGCAAGCGCCAGATACGCAGTATTTT
V: TRBV6-2/TRBV6-3; size: many; J: TRBJ1-1; D: -; CDR3: CASSVAGVTTEAFF; DNA: TGTGCCAGCAGTGTGGCGGGGGTTACCACTGAAGCTTTCTTT
V: TRBV7-2; size: many; J: TRBJ2-3; D: -; CDR3: CASSRMGTQYF; DNA: TGTGCCAGCAGCCGTATGGGTACGCAGTATTTT
V: TRBV14; size: many; J: TRBJ2-2; D: TRBD2; CDR3: CASSPGTLAANTGELFF; DNA: TGTGCCAGCAGCCCCGGCACCCTAGCGGCGAACACCGGGGAGCTGTTTTTT
V: TRBV28; size: many; J: TRBJ2-3; D: TRBD2; CDR3: CASSRTSGGLAGDTQYF; DNA: TGTGCCAGCAGTAGGACTAGCGGGGGGCTGGCTGGAGATACGCAGTATTTT
V: TRBV7-8; size: many; J: TRBJ2-7; D: -; CDR3: CASSSREGERTYEQYF; DNA: TGTGCCAGCAGCTCCCGGGAAGGGGAGAGGACCTACGAGCAGTACTTC
V: TRBV6-7; size: -; J: TRBJ2-2; D: TRBD1; CDR3: CASSYHQGAGELFF; DNA: TGTGCCAGCAGTTACCATCAGGGGGCCGGGGAGCTGTTTTTT